The source of this T cell receptor beta chain is a study of human T cells and chemical hapten exposure. Study background: Weekly scalp doses of diphenylcyclopropenone were given to patients during the roughly 24-week study.

Germline values: CDR1 SGHNT, CDR2 YYREEE (reference sequence). The CDR3 sequence is 16 residues long. V shed 2 bases and J shed 0 bases, with 9 bases lying between them. General study findings and limits: There were significantly more large CDR3 similarity clusters among expanded TCRs than among controls.

Separate cDNA molecules received unique molecular identifiers, which the library attached to them. TCRdb used MiXCR to reprocess the RACE reads, holding one entry per CDR3 protein. Here the sample spans some 150,000 distinct CDR3 sequences, around 11% being singletons. This clonotype was found once. Its antigen is not identified. Sample time point: patch test 2, 6 weeks after DPC sensitization. Treatment specified: therapeutic diphenylcyclopropenone sensitization with weekly scalp DPC. Whole blood that had not been fractionated was the source of extracted total RNA. The gene calls are TRBV5-4 and TRBJ2-6; D ambiguous. The receptor was isolated from a woman in her fifties or sixties with alopecia areata. Some clones in this sample may be carry-over from other donors' samples. Sequencing was performed on whole blood, taken in connection with sensitization to the hapten diphenylcyclopropenone (DPC). The CDR3 DNA is TGTGCCAGCAGCTTCGGTCAGAACTCTGGGGCCAACGTCCTGACTTTC. It encodes CASSFGQNSGANVLTF. Full variable domain (outside the CDR3, taken from reference TRBV5-4 and TRBJ2-6): ETGVTQSPTHLIKTRGQQVTLRCSSQSGHNTVSWYQQALGQGPQFIFQYYREEENGRGNFPPRFSGLQFPNYSSELNVNALELDDSALYLCASSFGQNSGANVLTFGAGSRLTVL.